This T cell receptor beta chain was identified during a study of blood T cell repertoires in COVID-19. The overall study: Spain, Italy and the United States supplied samples that represented acute and convalescent COVID-19.

Assay used: immunoSEQ multiplex PCR; TCRdb lists only in-frame clones, some missing. Among about 210,000 clones, approximately 89% were seen once, and the ten largest hold 2% to 2.5%. With 0 bases clipped from V and 7 bases from J, the junction kept 8 bases outside the gene matches. This CDR3 contains 15 residues. Germline loops: CDR1 SGHAT, CDR2 FQNNGV. Source material: PBMCs or T cells enriched from blood (not recorded which). The J gene is TRBJ2-5, the V gene TRBV11-2, with 7 bases fitting TRBD2. The TCR comes from a woman aged 40-49 years with acute COVID-19. The CDR3 DNA follows: TGTGCCAGCAGCTTAGAGAGGACTAGTATCGCGACCCAGTACTTC. It specifies CASSLERTSIATQYF.